This T cell receptor (beta chain) was captured in a study of Ad26.COV2.S vaccination and SARS-CoV-2 variants. Study-wide background: The donor participated in the COV1001 trial, in its Ad26.COV2.S arm. The authors gave Ad26.COV2.S intramuscularly, either once or twice 56 days apart. Overall study results and limits: Estimates derived from TCR breadth and depth analyses may have underestimated total T cell responses. Spike-specific responses of CD8+ and CD4+ T cells were reported to display substantial breadth after vaccination.

This sample's treatment: roughly 18 received Ad26.COV2.S at low or high dose, single or two shots; roughly five received placebo; per-sample allocation not given. After the first vaccine or placebo injection, samples were drawn on day 63. A word on this clone: The target antigen is unknown.

The table came from immunoSEQ multiplex PCR; TCRdb's copy has only in-frame clones and leaves some out. This sample has roughly 400,000 clones, with roughly 90% found just once. Germline CDR1 reads LNHNV; CDR2 reads YYDKDF (reference sequence). The length of the CDR3 is 17 residues. The V and J ends lost 0 bases and 7 bases respectively, with 20 bases between them. Sequences were derived from peripheral blood, sampled in a trial of Ad26.COV2.S vaccine versus placebo. The receptor's source is a person aged 18-60 years who received the Ad26.COV2.S COVID-19 vaccine or a placebo. J is TRBJ2-3 and V is TRBV15; D may be TRBD2 (5 bases). The CDR3: CATSRDMWGSRRNTQYF. As DNA, the CDR3 is TGTGCCACCAGCAGAGATATGTGGGGAAGCAGGAGGAATACGCAGTATTTT. Supplemented by reference TRBV15 and TRBJ2-3, the full variable domain reads DAMVIQNPRYQVTQFGKPVTLSCSQTLNHNVMYWYQQKSSQAPKLLFHYYDKDFNNEADTPDNFQSRRPNTSFCFLDIRSPGLGDTAMYLCATSRDMWGSRRNTQYFGPGTRLTVL.